The 20 T cell receptor beta chains below all came from one sample that was sequenced in a study of CXCR3-negative and CXCR3-positive naive CD8 T cells. Findings and caveats of the study: When CXCR3-positive naive cells were set against CXCR3-negative naive cells, the former had more hydrophobic TRB CDR3s.

The TRB libraries of cDNA were built by UMI-labeled 5' RACE. TCRdb reprocessed the 5' RACE reads and reports one entry per CDR3 protein, with no DNA. In total, the table holds 120,000 to 150,000 distinct CDR3 sequences. Antigens for these TCRs are unknown. What was sequenced was naive CXCR3+ CD8+ T cells from blood. The subset here: CD45RO-CCR7+CD27+CD95- naive CD8+ T cells expressing CXCR3 (TNR3+). The receptors were gathered from a human donor in good health. Some clones in this sample may be carry-over from other donors' samples.

The chain couples TRBV29-1 to TRBJ2-7; TCRdb designates TRBD1, a call that cannot be tested without DNA. Per the germline V gene, CDR1 is SQVTM and CDR2 is ANQGSEA. The CDR3 covers 16 residues. CDR3 sequence reads: CSVLQTRDRGSYEQYF.

The chain couples TRBV11-3 to TRBJ2-3. CDR1 is SGHNT, CDR2 YENEEA, per germline. This CDR3 contains 14 residues. The CDR3 loop reads CASSERHFTDTQYF.

The CDR3 here is CASSAPGSYEQYF. This rearrangement joins TRBV7-9 to TRBJ2-7; checking the TCRdb D call of TRBD1 is not possible without DNA. This CDR3 has 13 amino acids. CDR1 and CDR2 from the germline V gene are SEHNR and FQNEAQ (reference sequence).

The chain joins TRBV29-1 to TRBJ2-7; with no DNA, the TCRdb D assignment of TRBD2 cannot be verified. This CDR3 has 14 residues. The germline V gene encodes CDR1 SQVTM and CDR2 ANQGSEA. The CDR3 is CSVESTSGTYEQYF.

The CDR3 here is CASSQGTSGGPYEQYF. V and J are TRBV4-3 and TRBJ2-7; TCRdb's D call, TRBD2, is unchecked because there is no DNA. The CDR3 consists of 16 residues. Germline loops: CDR1 LGHNA, CDR2 YSLEER.

This chain links TRBV20-1 with TRBJ1-1. The CDR3 sequence is 14 residues long. CDR1 DFQATT and CDR2 SNEGSKA come from the germline V gene (reference sequence). This CDR3 is CSARDRERNTEAFF.

This chain connects TRBV4-1 to TRBJ2-7. This CDR3 is 15 amino acids long. Per germline, CDR1 MGHRA and CDR2 YSYEKL. CDR3 protein: CASSHHLGTPYEQYF.

This chain joins TRBV7-6 and TRBJ2-2; TCRdb selects TRBD1, and the lack of DNA leaves this call unchecked. Germline V CDR1 and CDR2: SGHVS, FNYEAQ. This CDR3 is built from 19 residues. The CDR3 protein is CASSLEGQGNFANTGELFF.

V gene TRBV7-9 combines with J gene TRBJ1-1; TCRdb designates TRBD1, a call that cannot be tested without DNA. This CDR3 comprises 12 residues. Germline V lookup: CDR1 SEHNR, CDR2 FQNEAQ (reference sequence). CDR3 region: CASSFPVTEAFF. The full variable domain, rest sourced from reference TRBV7-9 and TRBJ1-1, is DTGVSQNPRHKITKRGQNVTFRCDPISEHNRLYWYRQTLGQGPEFLTYFQNEAQLEKSRLLSDRFSAERPKGSFSTLEIQRTEQGDSAMYLCASSFPVTEAFFGQGTRLTVV.

The V gene is TRBV19, the J gene TRBJ2-6; checking the TCRdb D call of TRBD1 is not possible without DNA. The V gene's germline CDR1 is LNHDA and CDR2 SQIVND (reference sequence). This CDR3 contains 17 residues. CDR3 region: CASSEGTISSGANVLTF.

The chain recombines TRBV6-2 or TRBV6-3 with TRBJ2-7. The CDR3 is made up of 14 amino acids. Germline assignment: CDR1 MNHEY and CDR2 SVGEGT. CDR3 loop: CASSRRVTSYEQYF.

The chain combines TRBV7-9 with TRBJ2-5. Germline V gene sequence: CDR1 SEHNR, CDR2 FQNEAQ (reference sequence). The CDR3 runs to 14 residues. CDR3 loop: CASSSDTDPETQYF.

V gene TRBV14 combines with J gene TRBJ1-1. The CDR3 spans 15 residues. From germline, CDR1 is SGHDN and CDR2 FVKESK. The CDR3 loop reads CASSLRGMGNTEAFF. The full variable domain, its missing parts supplied by reference TRBV14 and TRBJ1-1, is EAGVTQFPSHSVIEKGQTVTLRCDPISGHDNLYWYRRVMGKEIKFLLHFVKESKQDESGMPNNRFLAERTGGTYSTLKVQPAELEDSGVYFCASSLRGMGNTEAFFGQGTRLTVV.

The rearrangement uses TRBV29-1 and TRBJ2-7. This CDR3 is 13 amino acids long. Per germline, CDR1 SQVTM and CDR2 ANQGSEA. The CDR3 is CSVEELANYEQYF.

The V gene is TRBV27, the J gene TRBJ2-7; without DNA, the TCRdb call of TRBD1 cannot be checked. Germline-derived CDR1 and CDR2 are MNHEY and SMNVEV (reference sequence). CDR3 length: 14 residues. CDR3 loop: CASSSTGGGGEQYF.

This chain connects TRBV2 to TRBJ2-1; TCRdb names TRBD2, which stays unverified in the absence of DNA. The germline V gene encodes CDR1 SNHLY and CDR2 FYNNEI. The CDR3 contains 20 residues. CDR3 protein: CASSEVQGRTGTSGSNEQFF.

The V gene is TRBV28, the J gene TRBJ2-5; TCRdb gives TRBD2 as the D gene, but with no DNA this cannot be confirmed. The germline V gene has CDR1 MDHEN and CDR2 SYDVKM. The CDR3 is 20 amino acids. The CDR3 spells CASSTTLGTSGGRYQETQYF.

This rearrangement joins TRBV28 to TRBJ2-2. The CDR3 spans 15 residues. Germline V gene data show CDR1 as MDHEN and CDR2 as SYDVKM. The CDR3 loop reads CASSFWGSLAGELFF.

The chain has TRBV12-3 or TRBV12-4 and TRBJ2-7; the D call from TCRdb, TRBD1, cannot be confirmed without DNA. The CDR3 extends over 16 amino acids. Here the CDR3 reads CASSYLGAQGVYEQYF.

The chain couples TRBV3-1 to TRBJ2-7; TCRdb calls TRBD2, which cannot be checked without DNA. The CDR3 contains 18 residues. Germline loops: CDR1 LGHDT, CDR2 YNNKEL (reference sequence). The CDR3 spells CARSLDPYEGGYVYEQYF.